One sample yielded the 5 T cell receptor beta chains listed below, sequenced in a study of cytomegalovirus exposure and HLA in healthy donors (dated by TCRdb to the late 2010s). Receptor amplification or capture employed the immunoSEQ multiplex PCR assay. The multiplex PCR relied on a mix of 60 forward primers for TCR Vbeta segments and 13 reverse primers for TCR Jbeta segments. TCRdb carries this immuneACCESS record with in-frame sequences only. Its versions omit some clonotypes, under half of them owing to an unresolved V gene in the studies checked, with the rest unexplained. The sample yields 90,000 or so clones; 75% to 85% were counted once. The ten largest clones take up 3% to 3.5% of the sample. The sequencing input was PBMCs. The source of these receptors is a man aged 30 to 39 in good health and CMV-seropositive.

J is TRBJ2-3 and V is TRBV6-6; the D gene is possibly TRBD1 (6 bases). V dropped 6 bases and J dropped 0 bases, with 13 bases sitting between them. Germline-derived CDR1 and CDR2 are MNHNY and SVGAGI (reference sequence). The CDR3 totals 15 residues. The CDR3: CASSQSDSSTDTQYF. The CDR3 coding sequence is TGTGCCAGCAGCCAGTCGGACAGTAGCACAGATACGCAGTATTTT.

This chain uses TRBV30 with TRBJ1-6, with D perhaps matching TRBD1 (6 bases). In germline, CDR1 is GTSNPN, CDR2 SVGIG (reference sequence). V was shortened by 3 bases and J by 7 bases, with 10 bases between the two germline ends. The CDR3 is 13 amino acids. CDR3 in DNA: TGTGCCTGGAGACAGGGAAGGAATTCACCCCTCCACTTT. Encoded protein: CAWRQGRNSPLHF. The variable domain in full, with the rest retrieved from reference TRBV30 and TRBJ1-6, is SQTIHQWPATLVQPVGSPLSLECTVEGTSNPNLYWYRQAAGRGLQLLFYSVGIGQISSEVPQNLSASRPQDRQFILSSKKLLLSDSGFYLCAWRQGRNSPLHFGNGTRLTVT.

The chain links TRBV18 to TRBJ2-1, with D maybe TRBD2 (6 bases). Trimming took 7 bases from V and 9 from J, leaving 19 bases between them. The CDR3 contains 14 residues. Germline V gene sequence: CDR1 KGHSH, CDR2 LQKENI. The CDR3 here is CASFPGTPGGEQFF. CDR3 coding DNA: TGTGCCAGCTTTCCCGGGACTCCCGGGGGTGAGCAGTTCTTC.

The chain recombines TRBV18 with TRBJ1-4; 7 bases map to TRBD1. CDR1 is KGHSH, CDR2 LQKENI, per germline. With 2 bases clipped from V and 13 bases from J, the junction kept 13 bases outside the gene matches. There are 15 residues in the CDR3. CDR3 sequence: CASSPSLVQGELLFF. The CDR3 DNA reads TGTGCCAGCTCACCATCCTTAGTCCAGGGGGAATTACTGTTTTTT.

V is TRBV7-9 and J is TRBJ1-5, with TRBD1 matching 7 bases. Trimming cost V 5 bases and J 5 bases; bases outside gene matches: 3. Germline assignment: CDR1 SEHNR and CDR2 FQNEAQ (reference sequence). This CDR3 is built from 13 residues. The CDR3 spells CASSTTGDQPQHF. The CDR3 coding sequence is TGTGCCAGCAGCACTACAGGGGATCAGCCCCAGCATTTT.